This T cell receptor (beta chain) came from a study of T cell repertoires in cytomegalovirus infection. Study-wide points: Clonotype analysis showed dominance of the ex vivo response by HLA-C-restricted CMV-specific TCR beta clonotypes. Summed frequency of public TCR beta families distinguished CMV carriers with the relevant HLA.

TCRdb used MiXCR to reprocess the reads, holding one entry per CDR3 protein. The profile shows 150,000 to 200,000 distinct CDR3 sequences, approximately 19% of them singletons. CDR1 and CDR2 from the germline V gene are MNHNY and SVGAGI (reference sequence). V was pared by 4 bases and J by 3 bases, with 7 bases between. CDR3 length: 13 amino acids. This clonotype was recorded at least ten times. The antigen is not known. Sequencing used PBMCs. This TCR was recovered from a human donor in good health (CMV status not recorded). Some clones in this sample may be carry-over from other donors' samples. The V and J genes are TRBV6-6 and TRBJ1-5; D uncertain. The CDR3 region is CASSSADNQPQHF. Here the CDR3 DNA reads TGTGCCAGCAGTTCGGCGGACAATCAGCCCCAGCATTTT.